A selection of T cell receptor beta chains follows, all from one sample in a study of brain metastases from non-small cell lung cancer. Libraries were prepared by immunoSEQ multiplex PCR; TCRdb keeps only in-frame clonotypes and omits some of them. The sample carries roughly 3,500 clones, roughly nine tenths recorded once. The sample comprised primary lung tumor tissue. The receptors were sampled from a donor aged 40 or older with non-small cell lung cancer. Both conserved end residues are part of each CDR3. A D gene is named only where the DNA matches it firmly. Where a row states a size, it is once, few, many or the class of an expanded clone; other rows omit it.

V gene,J gene,D gene,clone size,CDR3 length,CDR3 protein,CDR3 DNA
TRBV6-5,TRBJ1-6,NA,NA,14,CASRLDSLNSPLHF,TGTGCCAGCAGACTAGACAGCCTTAATTCACCCCTCCACTTT
TRBV4-3,TRBJ1-2,TRBD1,NA,16,CASSHSLNQGAFGYTF,TGCGCCAGCAGCCATTCATTAAACCAGGGGGCTTTTGGCTACACCTTC
TRBV3-1/TRBV3-2,TRBJ1-5,NA,NA,14,CASSQVGGAQPQHF,TGTGCCAGCAGTCAGGTAGGAGGGGCGCAGCCCCAGCATTTT
TRBV7-3,TRBJ2-3,TRBD2,NA,12,CASSLGEGTQYF,TGTGCCAGCAGCTTAGGGGAGGGTACGCAGTATTTT
TRBV6-5,TRBJ1-5,NA,NA,13,CASSNRAGQPQHF,TGTGCCAGCTCAAACAGGGCCGGGCAGCCCCAGCATTTT
TRBV4-1,TRBJ1-2,NA,once,15,CASSQEVGGGYGYTF,TGCGCCAGCAGCCAAGAAGTAGGGGGTGGGTATGGCTACACCTTC
TRBV9,TRBJ1-6,TRBD1,NA,15,CASSPKDRGVSSLHF,TGTGCCAGCAGCCCCAAGGACAGGGGCGTTTCATCCCTCCACTTT
TRBV5-6,TRBJ2-3,NA,NA,16,CASSLYLGGRGDTQYF,TGTGCCAGCAGCTTGTATCTGGGGGGCAGGGGAGATACGCAGTATTTT
TRBV2,TRBJ1-1,TRBD1,NA,13,CASSPGTATEAFF,TGTGCCAGCAGCCCTGGGACAGCCACTGAAGCTTTCTTT
TRBV18,TRBJ1-1,TRBD1,once,13,CASSQGAETEAFF,TGTGCCAGCTCGCAGGGGGCTGAGACTGAAGCTTTCTTT
TRBV12-3/TRBV12-4,TRBJ1-5,TRBD1,NA,13,CASRGQGNQPQHF,TGTGCCAGCAGGGGACAGGGCAATCAGCCCCAGCATTTT
TRBV9,TRBJ1-4,NA,NA,17,CASSYSPFGGANEKLFF,TGTGCCAGCAGCTACTCTCCTTTTGGAGGGGCTAATGAAAAACTGTTTTTT
TRBV6-5,TRBJ1-1,NA,NA,12,CASSYENTEAFF,TGTGCCAGCAGTTATGAGAACACTGAAGCTTTCTTT
TRBV5-1,TRBJ1-6,TRBD1,NA,14,CASRDTGQAAPLHF,TGCGCCAGCAGGGACACGGGACAGGCGGCACCCCTCCACTTT
TRBV7-2,TRBJ2-7,NA,few,13,CASSLGAVKKQYF,TGTGCCAGCAGCTTAGGGGCAGTTAAAAAGCAGTACTTC
TRBV6-2/TRBV6-3,TRBJ1-4,NA,NA,15,CASSYSISRRDVLFF,TGTGCCAGCAGTTACTCGATCAGTAGGAGGGACGTCCTGTTTTTT
TRBV6-5,TRBJ1-4,NA,NA,13,CATNPTGGEKLFF,TGTGCCACTAACCCGACAGGAGGGGAAAAACTGTTTTTT
TRBV13,TRBJ2-1,TRBD2,NA,17,CASSLKISSGAGNEQFF,TGTGCCAGCAGCTTAAAGATTTCTAGCGGGGCGGGGAATGAGCAGTTCTTC
TRBV6-5,TRBJ2-2,NA,NA,15,CASIALQLSTGELFF,TGTGCCAGCATAGCCCTCCAGCTTAGTACCGGGGAGCTGTTTTTT
TRBV7-3,TRBJ2-3,NA,NA,13,CASSLATGDTQYF,TGTGCCAGCAGCTTAGCCACGGGAGATACGCAGTATTTT
TRBV7-9,TRBJ2-5,TRBD1,once,14,CASSLGGQGETQYF,TGTGCCAGCAGCTTGGGAGGACAGGGAGAGACCCAGTACTTC
TRBV2,TRBJ2-3,TRBD2,once,17,CASRELAGGPKADTQYF,TGTGCCAGCAGAGAGCTAGCGGGGGGGCCCAAGGCAGATACGCAGTATTTT
TRBV6-2/TRBV6-3,TRBJ1-2,TRBD1,NA,12,CASSQQGNGYTF,TGTGCCAGCAGTCAACAGGGGAATGGCTACACCTTC
TRBV5-4,TRBJ1-2,NA,NA,15,CASSLGFITAPGYTF,TGTGCCAGCAGCTTGGGTTTCATAACAGCCCCTGGCTACACCTTC
TRBV2,TRBJ1-6,NA,once,15,CASSEEIILNSPLHF,TGTGCCAGCAGTGAAGAAATCATTCTGAATTCACCCCTCCACTTT
TRBV14,TRBJ1-2,NA,NA,13,CASSHTVNYGYTF,TGTGCCAGCAGCCATACAGTAAACTATGGCTACACCTTC
TRBV6-2/TRBV6-3,TRBJ2-7,NA,NA,15,CASSYPSDPSYEQYF,TGTGCCAGCAGTTATCCGTCAGATCCATCCTACGAGCAGTACTTC
TRBV18,TRBJ2-1,NA,NA,16,CASSPPEGKDYNEQFF,TGTGCCAGCTCACCACCGGAGGGGAAGGACTACAATGAGCAGTTCTTC
TRBV23-1,TRBJ1-1,NA,NA,15,CASSQGFDGWTEAFF,TGCGCCAGCAGTCAAGGGTTCGATGGGTGGACTGAAGCTTTCTTT
TRBV5-1,TRBJ2-1,NA,NA,12,CASSLGLGRLLF,TGCGCCAGCAGCTTGGGCCTCGGACGGCTCCTCTTC
TRBV10-3,TRBJ2-5,NA,NA,14,CAISEMTRIETQYF,TGTGCCATCAGTGAAATGACAAGGATAGAGACCCAGTACTTC
TRBV7-9,TRBJ1-2,NA,NA,12,CASSLEAGRSTF,TGTGCCAGCAGCTTAGAGGCAGGGCGGAGCACCTTC
TRBV6-1,TRBJ2-7,NA,NA,13,CASSEGPKGEQYF,TGTGCCAGCAGTGAGGGCCCCAAAGGCGAGCAGTACTTC
TRBV12-3/TRBV12-4,TRBJ1-1,NA,NA,12,CASSFLQNEAFF,TGTGCCAGCAGTTTTTTACAGAACGAAGCTTTCTTT
TRBV4-3,TRBJ1-3,TRBD1,NA,16,CASSQDYQGAGNTIYF,TGCGCCAGCAGCCAAGATTATCAGGGGGCTGGAAACACCATATATTTT
TRBV9,TRBJ2-6,TRBD1,NA,17,CASSVTGPSSGANVLTF,TGTGCCAGCAGCGTGACAGGGCCCTCCTCTGGGGCCAACGTCCTGACTTTC
TRBV10-3,TRBJ1-6,TRBD1,NA,13,CAISEDRVSPLHF,TGTGCCATCAGTGAAGACAGGGTTTCACCCCTCCACTTT
TRBV7-9,TRBJ2-1,NA,NA,14,CASSWDSNYNEQFF,TGTGCCAGCAGCTGGGACTCCAACTACAATGAGCAGTTCTTC
TRBV5-4,TRBJ2-7,NA,NA,13,CASSSDRLYEQYF,TGTGCCAGCAGTTCGGACAGACTTTACGAGCAGTACTTC
TRBV7-9,TRBJ1-2,NA,NA,13,CASSLTGAWDYTF,TGTGCCAGCAGCTTAACGGGGGCTTGGGACTACACCTTC
TRBV7-9,TRBJ2-7,NA,NA,13,CASSLSGAREQYF,TGTGCCAGCAGCTTATCAGGGGCCCGCGAGCAGTACTTC
TRBV9,TRBJ1-6,NA,NA,15,CASSVEPSGNSPLHF,TGTGCCAGCAGCGTAGAACCCTCAGGGAATTCACCCCTCCACTTT
TRBV6-5,TRBJ2-7,NA,NA,12,CASRSFSYEQYF,TGTGCCAGCAGGTCCTTCTCCTACGAGCAGTACTTC
TRBV4-3,TRBJ1-1,NA,once,14,CASSQDGGSLEAFF,TGCGCCAGCAGCCAAGATGGGGGTTCCCTTGAAGCTTTTTTT
TRBV6-5,TRBJ2-1,NA,few,15,CASSYLPRLVHEQFF,TGTGCCAGCAGTTACTTGCCCCGACTAGTTCATGAGCAGTTCTTC
TRBV11-1,TRBJ2-1,TRBD2,NA,14,CASSFGQGGNEQFF,TGTGCCAGCAGCTTTGGGCAGGGAGGGAATGAGCAGTTCTTC
TRBV6-6,TRBJ2-5,NA,once,12,CASSPAQGTQYF,TGTGCCAGCAGTCCGGCCCAGGGGACCCAGTACTTC
TRBV20-1,TRBJ2-2,NA,NA,13,CSASGAGSGELFF,TGCAGTGCTAGTGGGGCTGGGTCCGGGGAGCTGTTTTTT
TRBV6-2/TRBV6-3,TRBJ2-7,NA,NA,17,CASSLSFGTYESYEQYF,TGTGCCAGCAGTTTGTCATTCGGGACCTACGAATCTTACGAGCAGTACTTC
TRBV19,TRBJ2-6,NA,NA,18,CASSALQDSSSGANVLTF,TGTGCCAGTAGTGCCCTTCAGGACTCAAGCTCTGGGGCCAACGTCCTGACTTTC
TRBV12-5,TRBJ2-2,TRBD2,NA,12,CASAFGRSELFF,TGTGCTAGTGCATTCGGGAGGTCGGAGCTGTTTTTT
TRBV24-1,TRBJ2-5,TRBD2,NA,15,CATSERGGVQETQYF,TGTGCCACCAGCGAGCGGGGGGGAGTTCAAGAGACCCAGTACTTC
TRBV19,TRBJ1-1,NA,NA,17,CASSPRTAPGGNTEAFF,TGTGCCAGTAGTCCCCGTACGGCCCCCGGCGGGAACACTGAAGCTTTCTTT
TRBV7-3,TRBJ1-3,TRBD1,NA,15,CASSSQGAAGNTIYF,TGTGCCAGCAGCTCCCAGGGGGCGGCCGGAAACACCATATATTTT
TRBV30,TRBJ1-2,NA,NA,12,CACPYKGLGYTF,TGTGCCTGCCCATATAAGGGGCTTGGCTACACCTTC